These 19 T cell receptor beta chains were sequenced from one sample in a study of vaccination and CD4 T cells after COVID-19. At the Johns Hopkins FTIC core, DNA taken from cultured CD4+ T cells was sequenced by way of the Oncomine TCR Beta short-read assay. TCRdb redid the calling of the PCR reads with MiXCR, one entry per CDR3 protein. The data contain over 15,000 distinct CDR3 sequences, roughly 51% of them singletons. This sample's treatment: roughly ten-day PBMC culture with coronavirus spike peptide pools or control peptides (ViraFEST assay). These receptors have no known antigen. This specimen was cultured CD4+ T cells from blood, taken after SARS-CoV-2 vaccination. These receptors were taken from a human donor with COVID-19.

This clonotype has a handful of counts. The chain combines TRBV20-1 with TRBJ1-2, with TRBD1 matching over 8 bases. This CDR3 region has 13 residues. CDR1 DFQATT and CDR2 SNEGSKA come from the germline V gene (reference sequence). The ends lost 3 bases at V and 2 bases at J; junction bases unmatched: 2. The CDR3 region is CSARGQVNYGYTF. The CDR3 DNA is TGCAGTGCTAGGGGACAGGTGAACTATGGCTACACCTTC.

The CDR3 DNA follows: TGTGCCAGCAGTTTTGGCCTGGGGACAGGGTTCTTTGGCTACACCTTC. Amino acids: CASSFGLGTGFFGYTF. The V call is TRBV6-5, the J call TRBJ1-2; 9 bases are shared with TRBD1. The trim removed 4 bases at V and 7 bases at J, leaving 13 bases unmatched. In germline, CDR1 is MNHEY, CDR2 SVGAGI. The CDR3 is 16 amino acids.

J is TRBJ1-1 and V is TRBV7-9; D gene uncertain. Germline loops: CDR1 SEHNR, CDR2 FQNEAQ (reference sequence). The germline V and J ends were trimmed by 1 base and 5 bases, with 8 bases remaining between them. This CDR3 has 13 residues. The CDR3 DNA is TGTGCCAGCAGCTTAGAGGGCGGGACTGAAGCTTTCTTT. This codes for CASSLEGGTEAFF.

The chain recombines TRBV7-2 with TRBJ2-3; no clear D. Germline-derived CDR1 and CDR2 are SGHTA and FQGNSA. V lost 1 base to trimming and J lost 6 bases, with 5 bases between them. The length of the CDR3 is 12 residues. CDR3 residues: CASSLGWDTQYF. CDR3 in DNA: TGTGCCAGCAGCTTAGGCTGGGATACGCAGTATTTT.

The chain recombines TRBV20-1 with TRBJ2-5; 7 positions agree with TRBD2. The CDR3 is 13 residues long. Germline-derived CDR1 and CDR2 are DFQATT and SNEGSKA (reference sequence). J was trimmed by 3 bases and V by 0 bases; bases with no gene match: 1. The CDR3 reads CSARDGGKETQYF. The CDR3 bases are TGCAGTGCTAGAGACGGGGGGAAAGAGACCCAGTACTTC.

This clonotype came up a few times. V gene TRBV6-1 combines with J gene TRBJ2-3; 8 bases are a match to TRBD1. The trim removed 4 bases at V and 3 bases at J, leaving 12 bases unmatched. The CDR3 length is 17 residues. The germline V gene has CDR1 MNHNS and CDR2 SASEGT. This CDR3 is CASSGRGPWTGTDTQYF. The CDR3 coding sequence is TGTGCCAGCAGTGGGCGGGGCCCGTGGACAGGGACAGATACGCAGTATTTT.

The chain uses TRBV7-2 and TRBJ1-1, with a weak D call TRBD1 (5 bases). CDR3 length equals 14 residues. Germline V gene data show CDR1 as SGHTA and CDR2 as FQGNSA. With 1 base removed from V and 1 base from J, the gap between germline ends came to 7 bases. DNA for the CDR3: TGTGCCAGCAGCTTAGGCAGGGAGAACACTGAAGCTTTCTTT. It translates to CASSLGRENTEAFF.

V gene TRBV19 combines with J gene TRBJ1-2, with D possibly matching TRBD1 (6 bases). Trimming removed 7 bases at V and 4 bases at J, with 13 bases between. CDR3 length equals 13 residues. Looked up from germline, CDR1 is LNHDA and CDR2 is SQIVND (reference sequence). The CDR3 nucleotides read TGTGCCAGTACCCCGGGACACAGCTATGGCTACACCTTC. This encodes CASTPGHSYGYTF.

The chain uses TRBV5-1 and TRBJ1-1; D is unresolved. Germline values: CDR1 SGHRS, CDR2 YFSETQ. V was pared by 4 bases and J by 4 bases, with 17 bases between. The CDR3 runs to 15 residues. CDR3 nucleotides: TGCGCCAGCAGCCGCGAGTCGGCCGCCCCCACTGAAGCTTTCTTT. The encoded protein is CASSRESAAPTEAFF.

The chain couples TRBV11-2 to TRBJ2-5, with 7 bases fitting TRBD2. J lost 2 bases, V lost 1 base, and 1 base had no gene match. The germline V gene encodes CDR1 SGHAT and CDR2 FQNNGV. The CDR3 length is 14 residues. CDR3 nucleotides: TGTGCCAGCAGCTTAGGTAGCGGGCAAGAGACCCAGTACTTC. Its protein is CASSLGSGQETQYF.

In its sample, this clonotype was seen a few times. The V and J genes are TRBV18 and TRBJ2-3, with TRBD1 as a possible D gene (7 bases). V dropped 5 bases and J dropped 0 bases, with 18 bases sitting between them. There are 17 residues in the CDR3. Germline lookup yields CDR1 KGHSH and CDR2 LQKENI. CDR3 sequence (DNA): TGTGCCAGCTCAGTACGGCAGGGGGGCAGGAGCACAGATACGCAGTATTTT. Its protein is CASSVRQGGRSTDTQYF.

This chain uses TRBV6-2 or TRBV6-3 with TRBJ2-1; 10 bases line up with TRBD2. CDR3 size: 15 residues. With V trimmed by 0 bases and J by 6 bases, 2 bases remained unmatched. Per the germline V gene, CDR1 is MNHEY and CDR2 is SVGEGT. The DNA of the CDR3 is TGTGCCAGCAGTTACTCGCAGCGGGGGGGCAATGAGCAGTTCTTC. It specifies CASSYSQRGGNEQFF.

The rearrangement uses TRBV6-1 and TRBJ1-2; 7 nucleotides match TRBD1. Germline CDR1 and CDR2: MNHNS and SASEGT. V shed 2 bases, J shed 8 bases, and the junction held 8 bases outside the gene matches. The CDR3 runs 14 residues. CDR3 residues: CASSEFGQAKGYTF. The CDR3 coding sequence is TGTGCCAGCAGTGAATTTGGACAGGCAAAGGGCTACACCTTC.

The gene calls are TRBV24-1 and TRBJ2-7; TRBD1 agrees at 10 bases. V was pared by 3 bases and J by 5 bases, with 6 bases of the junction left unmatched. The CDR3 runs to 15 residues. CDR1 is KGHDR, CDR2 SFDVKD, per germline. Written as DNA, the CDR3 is TGTGCCACCAGTGATACCGGGACAGGGGACGACGAGCAGTACTTC. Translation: CATSDTGTGDDEQYF.

The DNA of the CDR3 is TGTGCCAGCAGCCTAGCGGGGAAAGAGACCCAGTACTTC. It specifies CASSLAGKETQYF. The chain is built from TRBV5-4 and TRBJ2-5; TRBD2 matches 9 bases. This CDR3 has 13 amino acids. Trimming cost V 4 bases and J 3 bases; bases outside gene matches: 1. Germline loops: CDR1 SGHNT, CDR2 YYREEE (reference sequence).

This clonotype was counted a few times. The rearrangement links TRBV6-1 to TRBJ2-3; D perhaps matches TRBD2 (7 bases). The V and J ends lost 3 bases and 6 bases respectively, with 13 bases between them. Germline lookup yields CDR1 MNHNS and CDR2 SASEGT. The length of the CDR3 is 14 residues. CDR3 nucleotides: TGTGCCAGCAGTGACACGGCGGGGGCGGATACGCAGTATTTT. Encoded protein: CASSDTAGADTQYF.

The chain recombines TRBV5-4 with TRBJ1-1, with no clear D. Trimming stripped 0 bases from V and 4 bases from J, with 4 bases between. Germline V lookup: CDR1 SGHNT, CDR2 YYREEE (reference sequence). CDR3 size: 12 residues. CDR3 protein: CASSLDSTEAFF. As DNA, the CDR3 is TGTGCCAGCAGCTTGGACAGCACTGAAGCTTTCTTT. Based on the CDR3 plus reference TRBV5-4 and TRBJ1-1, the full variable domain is ETGVTQSPTHLIKTRGQQVTLRCSSQSGHNTVSWYQQALGQGPQFIFQYYREEENGRGNFPPRFSGLQFPNYSSELNVNALELDDSALYLCASSLDSTEAFFGQGTRLTVV.

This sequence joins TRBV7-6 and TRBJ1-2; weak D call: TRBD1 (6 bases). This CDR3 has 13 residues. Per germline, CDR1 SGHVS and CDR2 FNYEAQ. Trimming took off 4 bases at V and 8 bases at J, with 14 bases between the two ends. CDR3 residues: CASSSSTGRGYTF. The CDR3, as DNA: TGTGCCAGCAGCTCCTCGACAGGCAGAGGCTACACCTTC.

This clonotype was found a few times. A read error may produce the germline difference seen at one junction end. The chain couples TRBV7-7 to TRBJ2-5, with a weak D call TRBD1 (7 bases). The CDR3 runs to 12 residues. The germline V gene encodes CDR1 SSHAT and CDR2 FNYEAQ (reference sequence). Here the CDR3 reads CASSSGGETQYF. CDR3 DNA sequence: TGTGCTAGCAGCTCAGGGGGGGAGACCCAGTACTTC.